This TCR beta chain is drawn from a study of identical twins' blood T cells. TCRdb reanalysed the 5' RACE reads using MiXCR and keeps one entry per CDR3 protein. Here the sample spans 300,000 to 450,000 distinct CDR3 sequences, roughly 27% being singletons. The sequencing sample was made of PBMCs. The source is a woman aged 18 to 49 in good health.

The CDR3 sequence: CASSQANREQETQYF. The CDR3 DNA sequence: TGCGCCAGCAGCCAAGCTAACAGGGAACAAGAGACCCAGTACTTC. The J gene is TRBJ2-5, the V gene TRBV4-3; perhaps TRBD1 as D (6 bases). The CDR3 has 15 amino acids. Deletions cut 1 base from V and 2 bases from J, with 11 bases between. Per the germline V gene, CDR1 is LGHNA and CDR2 is YSLEER.